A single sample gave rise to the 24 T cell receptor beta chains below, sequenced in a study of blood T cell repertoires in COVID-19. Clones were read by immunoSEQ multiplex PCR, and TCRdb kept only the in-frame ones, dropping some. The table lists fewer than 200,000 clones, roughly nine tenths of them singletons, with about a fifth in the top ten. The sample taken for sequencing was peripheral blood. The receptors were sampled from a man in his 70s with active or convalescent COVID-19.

CDR3 amino acids: CASSVDPAGSNTGELFF. The CDR3 bases are TGTGCCAGCAGCGTAGATCCAGCGGGATCGAACACCGGGGAGCTGTTTTTT. The V call is TRBV9, the J call TRBJ2-2, with 7 bases fitting TRBD2. Germline V gene lookup returns CDR1 SGDLS and CDR2 YYNGEE. The CDR3 covers 17 residues. Trimming removed 0 bases from V and 0 bases from J; junction bases left unmatched: 5.

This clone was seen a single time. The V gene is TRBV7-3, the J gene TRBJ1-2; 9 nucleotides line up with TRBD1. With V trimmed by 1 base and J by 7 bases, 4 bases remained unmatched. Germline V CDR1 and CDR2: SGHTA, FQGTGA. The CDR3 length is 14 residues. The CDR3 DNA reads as TGTGCCAGCAGCTTAAAGGGGGACAGGGTTGGCTACACCTTC. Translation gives CASSLKGDRVGYTF. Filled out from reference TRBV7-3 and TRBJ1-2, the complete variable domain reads GAGVSQTPSNKVTEKGKYVELRCDPISGHTALYWYRQSLGQGPEFLIYFQGTGAADDSGLPNDRFFAVRPEGSVSTLKIQRTERGDSAVYLCASSLKGDRVGYTFGSGTRLTVV.

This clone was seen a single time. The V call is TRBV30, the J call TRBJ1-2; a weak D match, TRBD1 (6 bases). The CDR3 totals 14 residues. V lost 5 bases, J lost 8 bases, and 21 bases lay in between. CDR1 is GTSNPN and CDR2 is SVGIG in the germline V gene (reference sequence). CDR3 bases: TGTGCCTGGGACCCATCGGGGGGCGCGAGCGGCTACACCTTC. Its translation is CAWDPSGGASGYTF.

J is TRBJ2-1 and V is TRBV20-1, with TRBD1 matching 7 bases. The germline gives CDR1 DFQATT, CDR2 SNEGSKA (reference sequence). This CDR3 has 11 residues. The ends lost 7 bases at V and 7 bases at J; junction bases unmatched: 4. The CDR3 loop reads CSVSRGNEQFF. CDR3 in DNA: TGCAGTGTTTCCAGGGGGAATGAGCAGTTCTTC.

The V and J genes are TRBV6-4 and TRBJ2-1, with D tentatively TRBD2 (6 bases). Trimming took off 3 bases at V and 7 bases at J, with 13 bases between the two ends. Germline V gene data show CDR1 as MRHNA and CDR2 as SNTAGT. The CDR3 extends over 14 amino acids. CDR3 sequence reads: CASSEWGDSNEQFF. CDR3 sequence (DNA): TGTGCCAGCAGTGAGTGGGGGGACTCTAATGAGCAGTTCTTC.

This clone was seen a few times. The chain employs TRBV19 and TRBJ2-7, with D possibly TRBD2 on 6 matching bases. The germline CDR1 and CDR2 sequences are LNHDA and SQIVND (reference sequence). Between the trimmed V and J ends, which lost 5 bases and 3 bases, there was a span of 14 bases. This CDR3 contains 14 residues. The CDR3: CASSPGTGNYEQYF. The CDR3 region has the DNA TGTGCCAGTAGTCCCGGGACTGGGAACTACGAGCAGTACTTC.

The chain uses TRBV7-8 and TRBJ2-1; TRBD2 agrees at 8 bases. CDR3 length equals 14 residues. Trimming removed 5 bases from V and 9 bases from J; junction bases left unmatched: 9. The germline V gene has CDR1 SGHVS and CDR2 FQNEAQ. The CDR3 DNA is TGTGCCAGCAGCAGGACTAGCTTCTCGGGTGAGCAGTTCTTC. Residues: CASSRTSFSGEQFF.

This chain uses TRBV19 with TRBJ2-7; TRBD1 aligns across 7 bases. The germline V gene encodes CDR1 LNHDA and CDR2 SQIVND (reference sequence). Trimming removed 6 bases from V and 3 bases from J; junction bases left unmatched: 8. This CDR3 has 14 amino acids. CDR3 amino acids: CASSSGGIYYEQYF. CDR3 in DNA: TGTGCCAGTAGCTCAGGGGGAATATACTACGAGCAGTACTTC.

The CDR3 region has the DNA TGCGCCAGCAGGGACAACCAAGAGACCCAGTACTTC. This codes for CASRDNQETQYF. This chain links TRBV5-1 with TRBJ2-5; TRBD1 is a possible D gene (5 bases). This CDR3 contains 12 residues. Germline lookup yields CDR1 SGHRS and CDR2 YFSETQ. The V end lost 5 bases, the J end lost 0 bases, and 5 bases lay between the germline ends.

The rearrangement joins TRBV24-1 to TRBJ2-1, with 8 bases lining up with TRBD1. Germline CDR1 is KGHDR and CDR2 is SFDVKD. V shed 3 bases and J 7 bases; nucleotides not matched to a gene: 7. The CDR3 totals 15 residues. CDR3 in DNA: TGTGCCACCAGTGATGGTGGGACAGGCGCTAATGAGCAGTTCTTC. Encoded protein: CATSDGGTGANEQFF.

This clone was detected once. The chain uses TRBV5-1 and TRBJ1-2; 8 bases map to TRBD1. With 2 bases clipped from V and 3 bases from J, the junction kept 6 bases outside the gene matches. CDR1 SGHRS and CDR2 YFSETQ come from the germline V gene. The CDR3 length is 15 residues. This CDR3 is CASSLTRGPDYGYTF. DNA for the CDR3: TGCGCCAGCAGCTTAACCAGGGGGCCAGACTATGGCTACACCTTC.

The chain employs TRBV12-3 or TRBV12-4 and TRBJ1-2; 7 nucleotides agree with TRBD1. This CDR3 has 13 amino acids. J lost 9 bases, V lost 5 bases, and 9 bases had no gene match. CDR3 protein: CASSANHRGRYTF. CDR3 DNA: TGTGCCAGCAGTGCCAACCACAGGGGCCGCTACACCTTC.

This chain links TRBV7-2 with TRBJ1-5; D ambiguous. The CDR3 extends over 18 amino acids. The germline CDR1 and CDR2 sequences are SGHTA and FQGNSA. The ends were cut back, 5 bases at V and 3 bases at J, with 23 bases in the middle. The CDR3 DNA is TGTGCCAGCAGCAATATACCCCCGAACCGGGATTCCAATCAGCCCCAGCATTTT. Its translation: CASSNIPPNRDSNQPQHF.

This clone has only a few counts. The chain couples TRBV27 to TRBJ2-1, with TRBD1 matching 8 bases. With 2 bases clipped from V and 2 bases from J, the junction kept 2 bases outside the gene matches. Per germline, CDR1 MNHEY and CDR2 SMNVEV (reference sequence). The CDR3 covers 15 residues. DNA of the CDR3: TGTGCCAGCAGTTTAGACAGGGGACCCTACAATGAGCAGTTCTTC. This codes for CASSLDRGPYNEQFF.

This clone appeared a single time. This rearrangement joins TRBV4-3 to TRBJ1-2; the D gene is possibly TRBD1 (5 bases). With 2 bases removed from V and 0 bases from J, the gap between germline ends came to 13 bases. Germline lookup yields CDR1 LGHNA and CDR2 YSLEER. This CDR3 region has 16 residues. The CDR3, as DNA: TGCGCCAGCAGCCAACTAGGGGCAGGGCCTAACTATGGCTACACCTTC. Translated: CASSQLGAGPNYGYTF.

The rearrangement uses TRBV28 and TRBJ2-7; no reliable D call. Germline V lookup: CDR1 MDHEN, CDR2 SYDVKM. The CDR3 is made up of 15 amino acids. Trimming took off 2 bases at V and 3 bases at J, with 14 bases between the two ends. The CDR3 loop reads CASSLGPNRNYEQYF. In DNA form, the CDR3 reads TGTGCCAGCAGTTTAGGGCCGAACCGTAACTACGAGCAGTACTTC.

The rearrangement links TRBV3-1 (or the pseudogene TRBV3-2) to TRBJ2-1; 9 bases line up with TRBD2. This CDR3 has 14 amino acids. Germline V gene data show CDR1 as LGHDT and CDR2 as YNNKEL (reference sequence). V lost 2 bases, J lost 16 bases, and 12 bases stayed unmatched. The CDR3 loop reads CASSQISSGLAKFF. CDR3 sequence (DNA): TGTGCCAGCAGCCAAATTTCATCCGGACTAGCGAAATTCTTC.

The CDR3 loop reads CSVGATAYTEAFF. The CDR3 DNA sequence: TGCAGCGTTGGGGCGACAGCATACACTGAAGCTTTCTTT. The chain recombines TRBV29-1 with TRBJ1-1; perhaps TRBD1 as D (5 bases). This CDR3 contains 13 residues. CDR1 and CDR2 (germline): SQVTM, ANQGSEA. V shed 4 bases and J shed 3 bases, with 12 bases lying between them.

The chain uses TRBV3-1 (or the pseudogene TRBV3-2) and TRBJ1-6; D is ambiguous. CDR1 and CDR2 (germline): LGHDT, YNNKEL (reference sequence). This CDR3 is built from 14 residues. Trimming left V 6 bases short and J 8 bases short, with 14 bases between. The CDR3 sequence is CASSPALAHSPLHF. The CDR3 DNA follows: TGTGCCAGCAGTCCGGCCCTAGCGCATTCACCCCTCCACTTT.

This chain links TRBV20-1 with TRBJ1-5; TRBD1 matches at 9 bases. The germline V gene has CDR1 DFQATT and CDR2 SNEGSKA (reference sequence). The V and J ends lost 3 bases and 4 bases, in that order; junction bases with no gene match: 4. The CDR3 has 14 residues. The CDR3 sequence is CSASRQGVNQPQHF. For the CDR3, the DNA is TGCAGTGCTAGTAGACAGGGGGTGAATCAGCCCCAGCATTTT.

As DNA, the CDR3 is TGTGCCAGCAGCGTTCCGGGAGCTGGCTACACCTTC. Encoded protein: CASSVPGAGYTF. The chain joins TRBV7-2 to TRBJ1-2, with D unresolved. Trimming took 5 bases from V and 7 from J, leaving 11 bases between them. Germline V CDR1 and CDR2: SGHTA, FQGNSA. There are 12 residues in the CDR3.

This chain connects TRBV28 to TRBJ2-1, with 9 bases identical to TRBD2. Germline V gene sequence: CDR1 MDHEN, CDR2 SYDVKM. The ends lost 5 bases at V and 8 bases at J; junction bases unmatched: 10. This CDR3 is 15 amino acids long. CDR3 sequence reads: CASSPGTSSTYEQFF. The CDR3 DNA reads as TGTGCCAGCAGTCCCGGGACTAGCTCTACATATGAGCAGTTCTTC.

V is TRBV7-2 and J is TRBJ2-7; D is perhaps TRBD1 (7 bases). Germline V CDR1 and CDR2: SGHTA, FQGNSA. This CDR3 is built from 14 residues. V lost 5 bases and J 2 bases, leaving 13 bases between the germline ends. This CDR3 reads CASSAQGGPYEQYF. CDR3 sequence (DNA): TGTGCCAGCAGCGCCCAGGGGGGTCCCTACGAGCAGTACTTC.

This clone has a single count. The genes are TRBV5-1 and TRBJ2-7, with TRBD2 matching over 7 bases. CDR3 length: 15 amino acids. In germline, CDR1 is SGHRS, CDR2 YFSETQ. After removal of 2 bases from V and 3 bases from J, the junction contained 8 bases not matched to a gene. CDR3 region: CASSLLAISGYEQYF. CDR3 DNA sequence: TGCGCCAGCAGCTTACTAGCGATTTCTGGCTACGAGCAGTACTTC.